The 19 T cell receptor beta chains below were found in one sample sequenced in a study of T-cell memory formation after mild COVID-19. MiXCR, applied by TCRdb to the 5' RACE reads, yields one record per CDR3 protein. This repertoire shows 350,000 or so distinct CDR3 sequences, under 15% found once; its top ten account for 20% to 25%. The sequenced sample was PBMCs or a T cell subset sorted from them (not recorded which). Every receptor here comes from a man between 18 and 35 years old who had mild COVID-19 (a few samples of this study predate the infection). Cell type and time point are not known.

CDR3 in amino acids: CSAMDLRGHEQFF. The CDR3 DNA follows: TGCAGTGCTATGGACTTAAGAGGCCATGAGCAGTTCTTC. The chain has TRBV20-1 and TRBJ2-1, with D possibly TRBD2 on 5 matching bases. Trimming stripped 4 bases from V and 8 bases from J, with 15 bases between. This CDR3 contains 13 residues. Germline loops: CDR1 DFQATT, CDR2 SNEGSKA (reference sequence).

This chain connects TRBV12-3 or TRBV12-4 to TRBJ1-5; possibly TRBD1 for D (6 bases). V lost 6 bases to trimming and J lost 4 bases, with 10 bases between them. The CDR3 length is 13 residues. CDR3 sequence (DNA): TGTGCCAGCAGCCCTGGACAGAATCAGCCCCAGCATTTT. Translating gives CASSPGQNQPQHF.

The genes are TRBV6-2 or TRBV6-3 and TRBJ2-7, with TRBD1 matching over 10 bases. The germline V gene has CDR1 MNHEY and CDR2 SVGEGT. The CDR3 consists of 15 residues. The ends lost 2 bases at V and 3 bases at J; junction bases unmatched: 4. The CDR3: CASSYGGQGIYEQYV. DNA of the CDR3: TGTGCCAGCAGTTACGGGGGACAGGGGATCTACGAGCAGTACGTC.

The V call is TRBV7-2, the J call TRBJ1-2; D ambiguous. The germline gives CDR1 SGHTA, CDR2 FQGNSA. CDR3 length: 14 residues. Trimming removed 5 bases from V and 8 bases from J, with 18 bases in between. The CDR3 is CASSPAARAGGYTF. In DNA form, the CDR3 reads TGTGCCAGCAGCCCGGCAGCGAGGGCTGGAGGCTACACCTTC.

At least ten counts were recorded for this clonotype. CDR3 sequence reads: CASSRGLAGASQYF. The CDR3 bases are TGCGCCAGCAGCCGCGGACTAGCGGGGGCCTCCCAGTATTTT. The chain carries TRBV4-1 and TRBJ2-3; 13 bases match TRBD2. J lost 12 bases, V lost 4 bases, and 7 bases had no gene match. Germline V gene data show CDR1 as MGHRA and CDR2 as YSYEKL. This CDR3 region has 14 residues.

This clonotype came up many times. This chain joins TRBV24-1 and TRBJ2-1; 11 bases agree with TRBD1. Germline assignment: CDR1 KGHDR and CDR2 SFDVKD. V lost 3 bases to trimming and J lost 6 bases; unmatched junction nucleotides: 9. The length of the CDR3 is 17 residues. Here the CDR3 reads CATSDIASGTGGNEQFF. The CDR3 DNA follows: TGTGCCACCAGTGATATCGCCTCCGGGACAGGGGGCAATGAGCAGTTCTTC.

This sequence joins TRBV30 and TRBJ1-1; D not resolved. The germline V gene encodes CDR1 GTSNPN and CDR2 SVGIG (reference sequence). This CDR3 spans 12 amino acids. V was shortened by 0 bases and J by 3 bases, with 5 bases between the two germline ends. In DNA form, the CDR3 reads TGTGCCTGGAGTGTACCGCACACTGAAGCTTTCTTT. Residues: CAWSVPHTEAFF.

This clonotype showed up many times. The chain uses TRBV9 and TRBJ1-1; D is unclear. CDR1 and CDR2 (germline): SGDLS, YYNGEE. This CDR3 is 13 amino acids long. Trimming took 3 bases from V and 1 from J, leaving 7 bases between them. This CDR3 reads CASSEWKNTEAFF. CDR3 nucleotides: TGTGCCAGCAGCGAATGGAAGAACACTGAAGCTTTCTTT.

In its sample, this clonotype was seen a few times. This chain connects TRBV19 to TRBJ1-1; D is ambiguous. The CDR3 sequence is 14 residues long. Trimming took 1 base from V and 8 from J, leaving 14 bases between them. Per germline, CDR1 LNHDA and CDR2 SQIVND (reference sequence). The CDR3 DNA reads TGTGCCAGTAGTATAGGGGGATCCTATACCGAAGCTTTCTTT. Its protein product is CASSIGGSYTEAFF.

In its sample, this clonotype was seen a few times. The J gene is TRBJ2-1, the V gene TRBV4-1; 8 bases align to TRBD2. Germline V lookup: CDR1 MGHRA, CDR2 YSYEKL. This CDR3 contains 18 residues. J gave up 0 bases and V 4 bases, and 11 bases lay outside the gene matches. The CDR3 DNA is TGCGCCAGCAGCCCCCTCCCGACTAGCGCTAACTCCTACAATGAGCAGTTCTTC. Encoded protein: CASSPLPTSANSYNEQFF.

The chain combines TRBV10-2 with TRBJ1-5, with a tentative D call TRBD1 (5 bases). The CDR3 contains 11 residues. Germline CDR1 is WSHSY and CDR2 is SAAADI. V was clipped by 8 bases and J by 5 bases, with 7 bases between them. The CDR3 DNA follows: TGCGCCAGCGGGGACTATCAGCCCCAGCATTTT. Translating it yields CASGDYQPQHF.

V and J are TRBV9 and TRBJ1-3, with a possible D match to TRBD1 (5 bases). V gave up 3 bases and J gave up 0 bases, with 10 bases separating them. In germline, CDR1 is SGDLS, CDR2 YYNGEE. The CDR3 covers 15 residues. CDR3 DNA sequence: TGTGCCAGCAGCGACCGACAGATCTCTGGAAACACCATATATTTT. This codes for CASSDRQISGNTIYF.

The chain uses TRBV7-3 and TRBJ2-6, with 12 bases matching TRBD1. CDR3 length equals 16 residues. The germline V gene has CDR1 SGHTA and CDR2 FQGTGA. V dropped 7 bases and J dropped 2; count of bases not matched to a gene: 3. CDR3 DNA sequence: TGTGCCAGCACGGGACAGGGGGCGACTGGGGCCAACGTCCTGACTTTC. It is translated as CASTGQGATGANVLTF.

The chain joins TRBV19 to TRBJ2-7; the D is unclear. Trimming took off 3 bases at V and 4 bases at J, with 10 bases between the two ends. Germline assignment: CDR1 LNHDA and CDR2 SQIVND (reference sequence). The CDR3 contains 13 residues. The CDR3 region is CASSMGPGYEQYF. For the CDR3, the DNA is TGTGCCAGTAGTATGGGCCCCGGGTACGAGCAGTACTTC.

V is TRBV6-1 and J is TRBJ2-7, with D unclear. The CDR3 has 14 amino acids. V lost 7 bases and J lost 6, with 19 bases in between. The V gene's germline CDR1 is MNHNS and CDR2 SASEGT. CDR3 loop: CASTLRGTSSEQYV. Written as DNA, the CDR3 is TGTGCCAGCACCCTACGCGGCACATCTTCCGAGCAGTACGTC.

This clonotype has a handful of counts. This sequence joins TRBV5-1 and TRBJ2-1; D unresolved. V lost 8 bases and J 8 bases, leaving 20 bases between the germline ends. The CDR3 totals 14 residues. The germline V gene encodes CDR1 SGHRS and CDR2 YFSETQ. The CDR3 here is CASYKGNRDDEQFF. The CDR3 DNA sequence: TGCGCCAGTTATAAAGGGAACCGTGACGATGAGCAGTTCTTC.

The chain employs TRBV7-2 and TRBJ2-1, with TRBD2 matching 10 bases. The CDR3 covers 13 residues. Losses at the gene ends were 3 bases for V and 10 bases for J; bases not matched to a gene: 3. In germline, CDR1 is SGHTA, CDR2 FQGNSA. CDR3: CASSLGGLAEQFF. The CDR3 DNA reads TGTGCCAGCAGCTTGGGGGGACTAGCGGAGCAGTTCTTC.

This clonotype was found many times. At one boundary the junction diverges from the germline segment, which might be a read error. The chain has TRBV7-9 and TRBJ2-7; a possible D gene is TRBD1 (5 bases). CDR1 is SEHNR, CDR2 FQNEAQ, per germline (reference sequence). The CDR3 length is 14 residues. CDR3 DNA sequence: TGTGCCAGCAGCTTAGGGACATTCTCCTCCGAGCAGTACTTC. Its protein product is CASSLGTFSSEQYF.

The sample holds a few counts of this clonotype. V is TRBV4-3 and J is TRBJ1-2; D may be TRBD1 (6 bases). This CDR3 has 14 residues. Trimming shortened V by 3 bases and J by 7 bases, and 15 bases separated the two germline ends. The germline CDR1 and CDR2 sequences are LGHNA and YSLEER. The CDR3 DNA sequence: TGCGCCAGCAGCCAGACTCCCGACAGGTCTGGCTACACCTTC. It encodes CASSQTPDRSGYTF.